These T cell receptor beta chains were read from a single sample in a study of blood T cell repertoires in COVID-19. Sequencing was performed with immunoSEQ multiplex PCR; in TCRdb, only in-frame clones are kept and a portion is missing. The table shows under 150,000 clones, with under 95% occurring only once. The sequencing input was peripheral blood. The receptors here all came from a man in his sixties with COVID-19, enrolled during active disease. Both conserved end residues are part of each CDR3. The D gene is left open where the match is weak. Only some rows state a clone size, as once, few, many or a class for expanded clones.

clone_size: NA; d_call: TRBD1; v_call: TRBV11-3; j_call: TRBJ1-1; cdr3_aa: CASSLRDRGFNTEAFF; cdr3_nt: TGTGCCAGCAGCCTCCGGGACAGGGGGTTTAACACTGAAGCTTTCTTT
clone_size: NA; d_call: TRBD2; v_call: TRBV19; j_call: TRBJ2-3; cdr3_aa: CASSIINGGRPDTQYF; cdr3_nt: TGTGCCAGTAGTATCATAAACGGCGGGAGACCAGATACGCAGTATTTT
clone_size: NA; d_call: TRBD1; v_call: TRBV4-1; j_call: TRBJ2-7; cdr3_aa: CASSQIARTGPYEQYF; cdr3_nt: TGCGCCAGCAGCCAGATAGCCCGGACAGGACCATACGAGCAGTACTTC
clone_size: NA; d_call: NA; v_call: TRBV20-1; j_call: TRBJ2-3; cdr3_aa: CSASLLRTDTQYF; cdr3_nt: TGCAGTGCTAGTTTGCTGAGGACAGATACGCAGTATTTT
clone_size: NA; d_call: TRBD1; v_call: TRBV6-5; j_call: TRBJ2-7; cdr3_aa: CASSYRGQGYEQYF; cdr3_nt: TGTGCCAGCAGTTATCGGGGACAGGGCTACGAGCAGTACTTC
clone_size: NA; d_call: NA; v_call: TRBV15; j_call: TRBJ2-3; cdr3_aa: CATSRVLTTDTQYF; cdr3_nt: TGTGCCACCAGCCGGGTTCTCACCACAGATACGCAGTATTTT
clone_size: NA; d_call: NA; v_call: TRBV29-1; j_call: TRBJ2-5; cdr3_aa: CSTRGVQTETQYF; cdr3_nt: TGCAGCACCCGAGGCGTCCAGACGGAGACCCAGTACTTC
clone_size: NA; d_call: NA; v_call: TRBV12-3/TRBV12-4; j_call: TRBJ1-1; cdr3_aa: CASTLGGTEAFF; cdr3_nt: TGTGCCAGCACCCTCGGGGGCACTGAAGCTTTCTTT
clone_size: NA; d_call: NA; v_call: TRBV3-1/TRBV3-2; j_call: TRBJ2-3; cdr3_aa: CASSHWRSSTDTQYF; cdr3_nt: TGTGCCAGCAGCCATTGGCGGTCTAGCACAGATACGCAGTATTTT
clone_size: NA; d_call: NA; v_call: TRBV3-1/TRBV3-2; j_call: TRBJ2-2; cdr3_aa: CASSQDSGQLTGELFF; cdr3_nt: TGTGCCAGCAGCCAAGATTCGGGACAACTCACCGGGGAGCTGTTTTTT
clone_size: NA; d_call: TRBD1; v_call: TRBV7-9; j_call: TRBJ1-6; cdr3_aa: CASSLESGGSSPLHF; cdr3_nt: TGTGCCAGCAGCTTAGAGTCAGGGGGCAGTTCACCCCTCCACTTT
clone_size: NA; d_call: TRBD2; v_call: TRBV18; j_call: TRBJ2-7; cdr3_aa: CASSPETSSYEQYF; cdr3_nt: TGTGCCAGCTCACCTGAGACTAGCTCTTACGAGCAGTACTTC
clone_size: once; d_call: TRBD2; v_call: TRBV19; j_call: TRBJ2-3; cdr3_aa: CASSLLAGGRTDTQYF; cdr3_nt: TGTGCCAGTTCTCTTTTAGCGGGAGGGCGCACAGATACGCAGTATTTT
clone_size: NA; d_call: TRBD1; v_call: TRBV10-2; j_call: TRBJ2-5; cdr3_aa: CASTTGQAGTQYF; cdr3_nt: TGCGCCAGCACCACGGGACAGGCGGGGACCCAGTACTTC
clone_size: NA; d_call: NA; v_call: TRBV5-1; j_call: TRBJ2-2; cdr3_aa: CASSLEARGTGELFF; cdr3_nt: TGCGCCAGCAGCTTGGAAGCTAGGGGGACCGGGGAGCTGTTTTTT
clone_size: NA; d_call: NA; v_call: TRBV2; j_call: TRBJ2-1; cdr3_aa: CASSGARDNEQFF; cdr3_nt: TGTGCCAGCAGTGGGGCCAGGGATAATGAGCAGTTCTTC
clone_size: few; d_call: TRBD1; v_call: TRBV19; j_call: TRBJ2-1; cdr3_aa: CASSTAGGSEQFF; cdr3_nt: TGTGCCAGTAGTACCGCAGGGGGCAGTGAGCAGTTCTTC
clone_size: NA; d_call: NA; v_call: TRBV14; j_call: TRBJ1-6; cdr3_aa: CASSQGQGNSPLHF; cdr3_nt: TGTGCCAGCAGCCAGGGGCAGGGGAATTCACCCCTCCACTTT
clone_size: NA; d_call: NA; v_call: TRBV9; j_call: TRBJ2-7; cdr3_aa: CASTEGGDSYEQYF; cdr3_nt: TGTGCCAGCACCGAGGGTGGCGATTCCTACGAGCAGTACTTC
clone_size: few; d_call: NA; v_call: TRBV10-2; j_call: TRBJ1-1; cdr3_aa: CASSHREVATEAFF; cdr3_nt: TGCGCCAGCAGCCACAGGGAAGTGGCCACTGAAGCTTTCTTT
clone_size: NA; d_call: NA; v_call: TRBV7-8; j_call: TRBJ1-2; cdr3_aa: CASSFETDPNYGYTF; cdr3_nt: TGTGCCAGCAGCTTCGAAACTGATCCTAACTATGGCTACACCTTC
clone_size: NA; d_call: NA; v_call: TRBV18; j_call: TRBJ2-2; cdr3_aa: CASTLLETGELFF; cdr3_nt: TGTGCCAGCACTCTACTAGAAACCGGGGAGCTGTTTTTT
clone_size: NA; d_call: NA; v_call: TRBV4-2; j_call: TRBJ1-2; cdr3_aa: CASSRLAGGRNYTF; cdr3_nt: TGTGCCAGCAGCCGCCTGGCGGGCGGCAGGAACTACACCTTC
clone_size: NA; d_call: NA; v_call: TRBV18; j_call: TRBJ2-7; cdr3_aa: CASSPDSAEQYF; cdr3_nt: TGTGCCAGCTCACCCGACAGTGCCGAGCAGTACTTC